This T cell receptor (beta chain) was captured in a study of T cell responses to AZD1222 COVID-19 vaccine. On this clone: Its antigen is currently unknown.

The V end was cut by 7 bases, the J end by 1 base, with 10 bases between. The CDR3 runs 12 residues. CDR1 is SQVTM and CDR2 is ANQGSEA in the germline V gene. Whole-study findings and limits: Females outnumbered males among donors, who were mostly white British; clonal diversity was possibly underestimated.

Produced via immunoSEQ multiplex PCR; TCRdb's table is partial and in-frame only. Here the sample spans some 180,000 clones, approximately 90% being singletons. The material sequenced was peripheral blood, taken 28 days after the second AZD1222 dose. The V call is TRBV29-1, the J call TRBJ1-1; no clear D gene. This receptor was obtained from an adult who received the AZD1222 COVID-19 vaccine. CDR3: CSGHSGNTEAFF. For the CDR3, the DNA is TGCAGCGGCCACAGTGGGAACACTGAAGCTTTCTTT.